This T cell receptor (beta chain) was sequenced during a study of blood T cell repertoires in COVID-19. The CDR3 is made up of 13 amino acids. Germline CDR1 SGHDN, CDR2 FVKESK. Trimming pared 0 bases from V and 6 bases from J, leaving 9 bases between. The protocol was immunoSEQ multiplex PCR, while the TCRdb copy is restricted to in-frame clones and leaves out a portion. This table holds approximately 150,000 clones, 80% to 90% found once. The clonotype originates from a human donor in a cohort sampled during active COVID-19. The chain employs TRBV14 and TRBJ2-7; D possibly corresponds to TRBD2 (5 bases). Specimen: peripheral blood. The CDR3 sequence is CASSQEGGFEQYF. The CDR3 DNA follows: TGTGCCAGCAGCCAAGAAGGAGGTTTCGAGCAGTACTTC.